This T cell receptor beta chain came from a study of shared clonotypes between healthy human individuals. Overall study: CD8 memory received one plate per donor, CD8 naive two, CD4 memory three and CD4 naive three.

The CDR3 runs 13 residues. Germline-derived CDR1 and CDR2 are MNHEY and SMNVEV (reference sequence). Trimming cost V 2 bases and J 2 bases, with 6 bases left between them. Clones were sequenced by immunoSEQ multiplex PCR, and TCRdb holds only the in-frame ones, with some missing. The data show about 2 million clones, with approximately 95% seen just once and 1.2% held by the top ten. As regards this clone: Its antigen remains unidentified. Other DNA sequences in this specimen translate into the identical CDR3.

Points from the study as a whole: Clonotypes shared by all four sorted-subset donors had higher generation probabilities than non-shared clonotypes. Larger estimated richness was generally recorded for naive subsets relative to memory subsets.

CD45RO-negative, CCR7-selected cells formed the naive CD8 fraction, which excluded terminally differentiated effector memory CD45RA+ cells. What was sequenced was naive CD8+ T cells sorted from blood. The rearrangement links TRBV27 to TRBJ1-2; D is uncertain. This TCR derives from a young man in good health. The CDR3 is CASSLDTNYGYTF. CDR3 in DNA: TGTGCCAGCAGTTTAGACACCAACTATGGCTACACCTTC.